The entry below describes one T cell receptor beta chain. Authors' processing steps: Estimated nucleated cell counts came from reference gene primer amplification. This table comes from immunoSEQ multiplex PCR, and its TCRdb copy is limited to in-frame clones, with some not included. Clone size and the V and J calls come from that table; the DNA yielded D and trimming. The sample records approximately 99,000 clones, 88% being singletons. This record belongs to a study of blood T cell repertoires in COVID-19. In the study overall: Italy, Spain and the United States were the sources of the convalescent and acute COVID-19 samples.

With 4 bases clipped from V and 0 bases from J, the junction kept 5 bases outside the gene matches. The CDR3 loop spans 15 amino acids. Germline V gene data show CDR1 as ENHRY and CDR2 as SYGVKD. V is TRBV10-3 and J is TRBJ1-2; TRBD1 matches at 7 bases. The material sequenced was peripheral blood. The clonotype originates from a human donor in a cohort sampled during active COVID-19. This chain's CDR3 is CAISGQGIPNYGYTF. Written as DNA, the CDR3 is TGTGCCATCAGTGGACAGGGAATTCCTAACTATGGCTACACCTTC.